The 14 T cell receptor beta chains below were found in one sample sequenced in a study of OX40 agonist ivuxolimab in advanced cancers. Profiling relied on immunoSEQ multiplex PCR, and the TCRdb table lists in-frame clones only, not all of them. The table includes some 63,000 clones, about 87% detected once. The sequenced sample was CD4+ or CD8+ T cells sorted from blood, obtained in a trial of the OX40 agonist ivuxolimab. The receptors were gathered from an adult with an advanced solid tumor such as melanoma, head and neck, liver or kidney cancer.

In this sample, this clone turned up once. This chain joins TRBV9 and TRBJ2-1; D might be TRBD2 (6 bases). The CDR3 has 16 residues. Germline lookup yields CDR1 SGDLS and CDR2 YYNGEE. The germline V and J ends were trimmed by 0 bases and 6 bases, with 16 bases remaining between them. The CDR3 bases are TGTGCCAGCAGCGTAGGCCCGGGAGTGCGGGCCAATGAGCAGTTCTTC. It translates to CASSVGPGVRANEQFF.

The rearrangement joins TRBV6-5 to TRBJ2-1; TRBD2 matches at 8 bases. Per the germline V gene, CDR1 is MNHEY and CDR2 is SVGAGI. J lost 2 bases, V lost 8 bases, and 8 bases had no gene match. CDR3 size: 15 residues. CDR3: CASARTSGAYNEQFF. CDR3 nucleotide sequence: TGTGCCAGCGCTCGTACTAGCGGAGCCTACAATGAGCAGTTCTTC.

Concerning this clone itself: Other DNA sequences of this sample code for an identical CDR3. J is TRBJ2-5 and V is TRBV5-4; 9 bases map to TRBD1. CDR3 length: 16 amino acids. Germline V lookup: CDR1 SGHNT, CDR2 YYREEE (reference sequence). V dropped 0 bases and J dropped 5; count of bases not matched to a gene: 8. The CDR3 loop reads CASSLGGQGTGETQYF. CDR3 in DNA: TGTGCCAGCAGCTTGGGCGGACAGGGGACTGGGGAGACCCAGTACTTC.

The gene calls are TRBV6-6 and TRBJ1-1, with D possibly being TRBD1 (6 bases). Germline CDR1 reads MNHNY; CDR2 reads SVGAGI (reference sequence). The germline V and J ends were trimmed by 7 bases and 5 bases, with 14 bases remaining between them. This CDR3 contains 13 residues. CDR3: CASIEPGATEAFF. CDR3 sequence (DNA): TGTGCCAGCATTGAACCGGGGGCGACTGAAGCTTTCTTT.

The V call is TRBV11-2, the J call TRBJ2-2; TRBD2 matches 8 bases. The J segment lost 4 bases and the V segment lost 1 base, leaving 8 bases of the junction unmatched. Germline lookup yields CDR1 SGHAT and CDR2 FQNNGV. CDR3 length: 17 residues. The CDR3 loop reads CASSLVNSGVGTGELFF. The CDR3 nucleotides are TGTGCCAGCAGCTTAGTTAATAGCGGGGTAGGCACCGGGGAGCTGTTTTTT.

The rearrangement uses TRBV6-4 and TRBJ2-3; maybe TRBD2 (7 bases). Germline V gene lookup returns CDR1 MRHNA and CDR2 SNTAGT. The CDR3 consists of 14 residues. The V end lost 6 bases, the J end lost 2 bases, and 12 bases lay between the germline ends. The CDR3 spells CASSRGAVTDTQYF. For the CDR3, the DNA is TGTGCCAGCAGCCGGGGGGCCGTCACAGATACGCAGTATTTT.

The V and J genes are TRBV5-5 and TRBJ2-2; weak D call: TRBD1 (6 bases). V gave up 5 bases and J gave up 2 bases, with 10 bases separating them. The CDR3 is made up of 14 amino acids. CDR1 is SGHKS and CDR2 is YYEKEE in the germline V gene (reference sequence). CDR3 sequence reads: CASRMTGNTGELFF. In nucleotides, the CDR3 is TGTGCCAGCAGGATGACAGGAAACACCGGGGAGCTGTTTTTT. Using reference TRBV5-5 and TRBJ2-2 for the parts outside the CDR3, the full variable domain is DAGVTQSPTHLIKTRGQQVTLRCSPISGHKSVSWYQQVLGQGPQFIFQYYEKEERGRGNFPDRFSARQFPNYSSELNVNALLLGDSALYLCASRMTGNTGELFFGEGSRLTVL.

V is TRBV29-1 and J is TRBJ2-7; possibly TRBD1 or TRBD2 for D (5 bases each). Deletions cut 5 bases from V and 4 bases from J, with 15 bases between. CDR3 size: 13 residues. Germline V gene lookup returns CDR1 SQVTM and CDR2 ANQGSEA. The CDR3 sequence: CSVTTYGAYEQYF. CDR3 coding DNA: TGCAGCGTTACCACCTACGGGGCTTACGAGCAGTACTTC.

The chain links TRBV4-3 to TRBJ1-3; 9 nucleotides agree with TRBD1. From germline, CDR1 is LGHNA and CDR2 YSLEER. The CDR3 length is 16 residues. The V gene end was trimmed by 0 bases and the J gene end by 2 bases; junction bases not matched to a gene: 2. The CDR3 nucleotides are TGCGCCAGCAGCCAAGAGTACAGGGGGCCTGGAAACACCATATATTTT. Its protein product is CASSQEYRGPGNTIYF.

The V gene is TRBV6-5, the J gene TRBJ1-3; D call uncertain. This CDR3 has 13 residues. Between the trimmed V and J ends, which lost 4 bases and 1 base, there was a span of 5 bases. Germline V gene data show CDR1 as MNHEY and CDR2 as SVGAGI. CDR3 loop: CASSSTSGNTIYF. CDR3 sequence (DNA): TGTGCCAGCAGTTCGACTTCTGGAAACACCATATATTTT.

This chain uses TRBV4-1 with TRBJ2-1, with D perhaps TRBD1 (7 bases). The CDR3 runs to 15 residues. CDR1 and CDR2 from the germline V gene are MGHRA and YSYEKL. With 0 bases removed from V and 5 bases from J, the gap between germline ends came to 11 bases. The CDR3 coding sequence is TGCGCCAGCAGCCAAGAAGGGGGGACAGACAATGAGCAGTTCTTC. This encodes CASSQEGGTDNEQFF.

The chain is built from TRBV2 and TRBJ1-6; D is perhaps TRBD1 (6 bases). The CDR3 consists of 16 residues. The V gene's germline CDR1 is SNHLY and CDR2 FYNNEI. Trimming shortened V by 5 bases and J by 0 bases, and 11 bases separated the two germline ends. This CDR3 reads CASSKDSSSYNSPLHF. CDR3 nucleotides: TGTGCCAGCAGTAAGGACAGTAGCTCCTATAATTCACCCCTCCACTTT.

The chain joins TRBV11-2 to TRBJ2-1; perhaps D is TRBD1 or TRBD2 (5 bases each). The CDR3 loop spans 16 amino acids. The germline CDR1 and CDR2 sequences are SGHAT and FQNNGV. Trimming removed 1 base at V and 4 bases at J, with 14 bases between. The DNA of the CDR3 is TGTGCCAGCAGCTTAGTGAGGGCAGGGTTTTACAATGAGCAGTTCTTC. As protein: CASSLVRAGFYNEQFF.

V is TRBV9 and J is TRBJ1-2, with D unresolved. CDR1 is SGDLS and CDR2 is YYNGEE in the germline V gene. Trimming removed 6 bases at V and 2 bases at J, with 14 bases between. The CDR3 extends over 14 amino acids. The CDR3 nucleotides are TGTGCCAGCACCAAAGAAGGGAAAAACTATGGCTACACCTTC. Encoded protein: CASTKEGKNYGYTF.